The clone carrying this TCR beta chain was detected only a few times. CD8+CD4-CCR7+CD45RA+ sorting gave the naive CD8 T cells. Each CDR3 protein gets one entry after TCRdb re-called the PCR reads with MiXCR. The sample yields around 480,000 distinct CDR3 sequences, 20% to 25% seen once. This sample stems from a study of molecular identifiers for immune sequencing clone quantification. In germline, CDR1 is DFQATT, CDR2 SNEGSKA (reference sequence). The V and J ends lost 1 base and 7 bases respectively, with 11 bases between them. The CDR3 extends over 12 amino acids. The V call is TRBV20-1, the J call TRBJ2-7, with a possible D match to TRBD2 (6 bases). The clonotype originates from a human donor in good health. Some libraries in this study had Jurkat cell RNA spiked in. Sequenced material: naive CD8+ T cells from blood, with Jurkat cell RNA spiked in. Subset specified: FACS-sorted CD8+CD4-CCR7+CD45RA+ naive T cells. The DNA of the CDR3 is TGCAGTGCTAGAGTAGGGACTCCGGAGCAGTACTTC. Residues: CSARVGTPEQYF.